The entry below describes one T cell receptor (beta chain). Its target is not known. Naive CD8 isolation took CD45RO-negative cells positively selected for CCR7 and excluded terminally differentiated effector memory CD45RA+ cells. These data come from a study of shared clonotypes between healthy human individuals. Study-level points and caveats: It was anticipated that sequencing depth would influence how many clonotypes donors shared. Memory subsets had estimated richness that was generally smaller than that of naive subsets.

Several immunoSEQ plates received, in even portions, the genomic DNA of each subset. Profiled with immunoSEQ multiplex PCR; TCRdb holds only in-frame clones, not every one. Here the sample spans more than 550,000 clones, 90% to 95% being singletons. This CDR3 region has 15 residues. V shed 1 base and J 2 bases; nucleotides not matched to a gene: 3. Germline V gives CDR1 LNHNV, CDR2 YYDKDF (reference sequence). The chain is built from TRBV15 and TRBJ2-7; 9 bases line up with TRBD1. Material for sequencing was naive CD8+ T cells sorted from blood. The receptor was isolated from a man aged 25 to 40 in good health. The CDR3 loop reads CATSRGRTGAYEQYF. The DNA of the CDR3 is TGTGCCACCAGCAGAGGAAGGACAGGGGCCTACGAGCAGTACTTC.